The entry that follows covers one T cell receptor (beta chain) sequence. This clonotype was seen many times. Which antigen it targets is not known. No quality values exist for individual bases; no much larger clone is one base distant. Taken from the germline V gene (reference sequence), the CDR1 and CDR2 loops are DFQATT and SNEGSKA. Trimming removed 3 bases from V and 0 bases from J, leaving 8 bases between the germline ends. The CDR3 covers 14 residues, taking in both the cysteine and the phenylalanine. Kept here is only the CDR3 DNA, which spans 42 bases and is read in frame from base 1. Libraries were prepared through PCR. Sequencer: Illumina HiSeq 2500. Molecular barcoding was employed in the preparation of TCR libraries, with unique molecular identifiers being used to normalize TCRbeta repertoire quantification. TCRdb's own reprocessing of the public reads used fastp at Q25 and MiXCR and kept productive beta chains. Under each unique CDR3 protein, matching rows form one entry showing the most common genes and DNA. Within this sample are 200,000 to 250,000 distinct CDR3 sequences, with over 9.5% of them counted one time only. About 5.4% of the sample is in the top ten clones.

This specimen belongs to a study of T-cell reconstitution after alpha-beta-depleted transplantation in children (dated by TCRdb to the mid-2010s). Broadly, across the study: T-cell immune reconstitution after TCRalphabeta/CD19-depleted allogeneic hematopoietic cell transplantation in children was quantitatively tracked in the study by means of TCR repertoire profiling.

This clonotype originated in a human donor who donated a stem cell graft to a child with SCID. The V and J segments used are TRBV20-1 and TRBJ1-4; the D gene lacks a confident call. Sequenced material: PBMCs from the stem cell graft donor, taken from the stem cell graft. In nucleotide form, the sequence is TGCAGTGCTAGGCCGATTGCAACTAATGAAAAACTGTTTTTT. Its translation reads: CSARPIATNEKLFF.